A selection of T cell receptor beta chains follows, all from one sample in a study of post-analysis software for immune sequencing data. TCRdb processed the PCR reads anew with MiXCR; each CDR3 protein has one entry. The data contain fewer than 900,000 distinct CDR3 sequences, roughly 46% of them seen just once; the ten biggest clones take up approximately 5%. Sequenced sample: blood. The origin of the receptors is a girl aged 10-17 years with multiple sclerosis. Each CDR3 is given with its conserved first and last residue.

j_gene,v_gene,CDR3aa
TRBJ2-1,TRBV7-2,CASSLVVIEQFF
TRBJ2-4,TRBV29-1,CSTLARGRAGEQYF
TRBJ2-3,TRBV29-1,CSVSSEGTDTQYF
TRBJ2-3,TRBV9,CASSVGSGASTDTQYF
TRBJ2-3,TRBV9,CASSPLGQEASDTQYF
TRBJ2-3,TRBV7-8,CASSLALRGPGERDTQYF
TRBJ2-7,TRBV15,CATSRDRTTSYEQYF
TRBJ2-5,TRBV7-7,CASSPARGGETQYF
TRBJ2-5,TRBV6-5,CASSYSRVAGETQYF
TRBJ2-3,TRBV20-1,CSAPRLAGGPGTDTQYF
TRBJ1-5,TRBV12-3/TRBV12-4,CASAKPGFLRRRQPQHF
TRBJ2-1,TRBV4-3,CASSPQTSGTGLNEQFF
TRBJ1-2,TRBV9,CASSGTGIPTDGYTF
TRBJ2-3,TRBV5-1,CASSPGDHTASDTQYF
TRBJ1-2,TRBV5-1,CASSEAPDTNYGYTF
TRBJ2-7,TRBV20-1,CSATPSGRIYEQYF
TRBJ1-1,TRBV3-1,CASSPTGTEAFF
TRBJ2-1,TRBV24-1,CATCRTGGNEQFF
TRBJ2-1,TRBV12-3/TRBV12-4,CASTSGTSGSGWHNEQFF
TRBJ2-7,TRBV6-5,CASGASGSYEQYF
TRBJ2-5,TRBV7-6,CASSLVIAGGPETQYF
TRBJ2-7,TRBV13,CASSPRLAGAYEQYF
TRBJ2-4,TRBV15,CATSPQRVWAKNIQYF
TRBJ1-1,TRBV7-9,CASSPDTWNTEAFF
TRBJ2-1,TRBV12-3/TRBV12-4,CASSLTDREQFF
TRBJ1-1,TRBV7-9,CASSRAGATRTEAFF
TRBJ1-4,TRBV6-5,CASSSGQGGEKRFF
TRBJ2-7,TRBV20-1,CSAPPASGGGYEQYF
TRBJ1-2,TRBV10-3,CAISESATFLERGGGYTF
-,TRBV9,CASSVARLVIIGSYEQYF
TRBJ2-1,TRBV20-1,CSARATSGRARRNEQFF